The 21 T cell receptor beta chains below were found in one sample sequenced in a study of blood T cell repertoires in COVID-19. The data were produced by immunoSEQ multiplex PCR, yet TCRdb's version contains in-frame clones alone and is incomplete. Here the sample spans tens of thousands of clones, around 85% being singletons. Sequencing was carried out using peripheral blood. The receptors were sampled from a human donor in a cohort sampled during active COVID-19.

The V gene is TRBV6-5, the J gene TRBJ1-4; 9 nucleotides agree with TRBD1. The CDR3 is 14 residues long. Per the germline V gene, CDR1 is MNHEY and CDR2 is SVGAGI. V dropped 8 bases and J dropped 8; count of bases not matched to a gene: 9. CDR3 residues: CASHPGQGEEKLFF. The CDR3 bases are TGTGCCAGCCACCCGGGACAGGGTGAAGAAAAACTGTTTTTT.

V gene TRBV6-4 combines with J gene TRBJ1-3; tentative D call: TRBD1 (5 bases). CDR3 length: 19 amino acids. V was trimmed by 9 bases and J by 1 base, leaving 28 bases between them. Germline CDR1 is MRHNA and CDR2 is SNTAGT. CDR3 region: CASFLPTGWGRLSGNTIYF. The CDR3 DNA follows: TGTGCCAGTTTTCTTCCCACCGGCTGGGGGAGGTTATCTGGAAACACCATATATTTT.

The CDR3 sequence is CASSSLAGTEAFF. CDR3 sequence (DNA): TGTGCCAGCAGCTCACTTGCCGGGACTGAAGCTTTCTTT. The chain links TRBV3-1 (or the pseudogene TRBV3-2) to TRBJ1-1, with D unclear. This CDR3 has 13 amino acids. Trimming took off 5 bases at V and 5 bases at J, with 12 bases between the two ends. Germline CDR1 reads LGHDT; CDR2 reads YNNKEL (reference sequence).

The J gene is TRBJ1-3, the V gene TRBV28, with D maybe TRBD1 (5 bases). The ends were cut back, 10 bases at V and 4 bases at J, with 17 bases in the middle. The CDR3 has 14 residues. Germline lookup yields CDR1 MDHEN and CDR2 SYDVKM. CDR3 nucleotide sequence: TGTGCCACCGCGTCATCAGGGCGAGGAAACACCATATATTTT. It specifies CATASSGRGNTIYF.

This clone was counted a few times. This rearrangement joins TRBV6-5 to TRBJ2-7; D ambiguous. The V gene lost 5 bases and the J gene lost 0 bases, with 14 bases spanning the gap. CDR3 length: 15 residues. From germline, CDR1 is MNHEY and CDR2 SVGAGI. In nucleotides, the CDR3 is TGTGCCAGCAGTATCGCCGCTGGCCGCTCCTACGAGCAGTACTTC. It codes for CASSIAAGRSYEQYF.

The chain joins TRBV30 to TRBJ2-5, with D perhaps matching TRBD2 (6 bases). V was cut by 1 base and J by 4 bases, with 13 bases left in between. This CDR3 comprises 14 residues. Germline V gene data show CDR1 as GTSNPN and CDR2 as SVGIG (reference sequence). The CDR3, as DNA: TGTGCCTGGAGTGGACTAGATGGCTTAGAGACCCAGTACTTC. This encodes CAWSGLDGLETQYF.

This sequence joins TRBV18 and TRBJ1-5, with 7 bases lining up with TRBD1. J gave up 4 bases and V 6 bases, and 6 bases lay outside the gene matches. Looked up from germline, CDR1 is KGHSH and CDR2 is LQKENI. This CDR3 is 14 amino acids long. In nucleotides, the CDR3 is TGTGCCAGCTCCCCCGGGGGACAGAATCAGCCCCAGCATTTT. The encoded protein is CASSPGGQNQPQHF.

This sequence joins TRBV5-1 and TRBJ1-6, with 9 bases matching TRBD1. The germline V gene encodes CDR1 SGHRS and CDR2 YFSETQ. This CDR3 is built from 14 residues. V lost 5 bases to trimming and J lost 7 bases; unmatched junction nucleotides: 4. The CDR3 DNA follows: TGCGCCAGCAGTTACGGACAGGGGAATTCACCCCTCCACTTT. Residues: CASSYGQGNSPLHF.

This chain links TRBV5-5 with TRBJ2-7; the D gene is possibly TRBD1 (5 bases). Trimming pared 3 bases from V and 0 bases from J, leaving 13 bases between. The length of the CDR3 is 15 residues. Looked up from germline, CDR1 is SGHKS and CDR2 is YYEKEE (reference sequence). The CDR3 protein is CASSSPRQSSYEQYF. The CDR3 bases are TGTGCCAGCAGCTCCCCCCGACAGTCCTCCTACGAGCAGTACTTC.

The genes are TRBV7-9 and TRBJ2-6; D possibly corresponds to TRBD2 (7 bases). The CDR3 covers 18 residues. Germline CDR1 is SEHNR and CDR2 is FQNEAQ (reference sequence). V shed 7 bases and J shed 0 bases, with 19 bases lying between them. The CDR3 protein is CASIFTGRVGSGANVLTF. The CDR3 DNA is TGTGCCAGCATCTTCACAGGGAGGGTTGGCTCTGGGGCCAACGTCCTGACTTTC.

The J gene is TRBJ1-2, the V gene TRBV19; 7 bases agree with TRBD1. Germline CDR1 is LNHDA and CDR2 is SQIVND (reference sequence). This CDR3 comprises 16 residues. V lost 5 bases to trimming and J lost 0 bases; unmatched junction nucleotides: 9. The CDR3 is CASSPSGTESNYGYTF. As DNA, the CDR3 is TGTGCCAGTAGTCCCTCCGGGACAGAGTCTAACTATGGCTACACCTTC.

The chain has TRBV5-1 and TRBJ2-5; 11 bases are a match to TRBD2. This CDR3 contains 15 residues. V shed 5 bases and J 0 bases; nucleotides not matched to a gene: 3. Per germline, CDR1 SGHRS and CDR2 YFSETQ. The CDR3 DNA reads TGCGCCAGCAGTTTAGCGGGGGGGAACCAAGAGACCCAGTACTTC. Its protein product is CASSLAGGNQETQYF.

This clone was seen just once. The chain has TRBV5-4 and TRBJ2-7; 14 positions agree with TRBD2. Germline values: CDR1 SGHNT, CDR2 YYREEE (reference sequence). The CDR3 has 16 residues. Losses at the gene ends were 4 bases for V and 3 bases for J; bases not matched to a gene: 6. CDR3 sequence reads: CASSQGLAGAYYEQYF. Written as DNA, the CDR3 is TGTGCCAGCAGCCAGGGACTAGCGGGGGCCTACTACGAGCAGTACTTC.

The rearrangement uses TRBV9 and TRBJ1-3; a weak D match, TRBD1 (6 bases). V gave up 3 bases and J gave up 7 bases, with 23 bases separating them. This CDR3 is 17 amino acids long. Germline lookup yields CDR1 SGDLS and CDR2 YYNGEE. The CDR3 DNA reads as TGTGCCAGCAGCGAGACCGCAGGGGCGGCCTCCTTCAACACCATATATTTT. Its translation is CASSETAGAASFNTIYF.

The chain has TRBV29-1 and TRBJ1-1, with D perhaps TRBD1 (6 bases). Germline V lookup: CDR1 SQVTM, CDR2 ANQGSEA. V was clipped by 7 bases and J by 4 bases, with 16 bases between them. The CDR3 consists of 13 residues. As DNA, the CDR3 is TGCAGCGCCGAGGGGGGGGGAGGCACTGAAGCTTTCTTT. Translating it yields CSAEGGGGTEAFF.

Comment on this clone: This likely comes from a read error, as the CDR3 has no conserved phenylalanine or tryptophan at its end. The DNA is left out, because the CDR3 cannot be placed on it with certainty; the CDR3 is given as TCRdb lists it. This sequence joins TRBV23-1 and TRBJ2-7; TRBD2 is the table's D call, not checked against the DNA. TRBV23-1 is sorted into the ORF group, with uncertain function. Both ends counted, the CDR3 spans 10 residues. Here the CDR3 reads CASSQSWIAD.

As DNA, the CDR3 is TGCGCCAGCAGCGGGCCGACAGGGGGTCAGGCTGAAGCTTTCTTT. Its protein product is CASSGPTGGQAEAFF. This rearrangement joins TRBV5-1 to TRBJ1-1; TRBD1 matches at 9 bases. Germline V CDR1 and CDR2: SGHRS, YFSETQ. The CDR3 has 15 amino acids. Trimming took 4 bases from V and 6 from J; bases not matched to a gene: 10.

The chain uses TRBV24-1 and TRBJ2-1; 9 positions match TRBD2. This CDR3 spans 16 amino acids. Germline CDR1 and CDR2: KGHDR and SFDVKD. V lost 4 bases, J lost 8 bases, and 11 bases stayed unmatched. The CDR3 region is CATSDRLALAGHEQFF. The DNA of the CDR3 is TGTGCCACCAGTGACCGCCTAGCGCTAGCGGGACATGAGCAGTTCTTC.

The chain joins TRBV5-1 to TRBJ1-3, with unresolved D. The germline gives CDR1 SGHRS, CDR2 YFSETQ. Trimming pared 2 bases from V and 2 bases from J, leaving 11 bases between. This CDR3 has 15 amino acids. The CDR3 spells CASSLSNAAGNTIYF. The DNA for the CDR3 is TGCGCCAGCAGCTTATCGAATGCAGCTGGAAACACCATATATTTT.

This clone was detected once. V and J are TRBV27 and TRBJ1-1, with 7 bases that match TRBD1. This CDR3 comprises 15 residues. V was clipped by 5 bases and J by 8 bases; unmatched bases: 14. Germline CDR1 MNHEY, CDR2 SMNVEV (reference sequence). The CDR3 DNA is TGTGCCAGCAGTCTCAGAGGGACAGTTAAGGCCGAAGCTTTCTTT. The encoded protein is CASSLRGTVKAEAFF.

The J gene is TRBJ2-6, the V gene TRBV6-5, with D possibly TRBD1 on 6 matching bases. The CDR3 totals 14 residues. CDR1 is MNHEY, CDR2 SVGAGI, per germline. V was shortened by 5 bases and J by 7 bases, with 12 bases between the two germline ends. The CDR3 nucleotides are TGTGCCAGCAGTCTCTACAGGGCTGCCAACGTCCTGACTTTC. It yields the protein CASSLYRAANVLTF.